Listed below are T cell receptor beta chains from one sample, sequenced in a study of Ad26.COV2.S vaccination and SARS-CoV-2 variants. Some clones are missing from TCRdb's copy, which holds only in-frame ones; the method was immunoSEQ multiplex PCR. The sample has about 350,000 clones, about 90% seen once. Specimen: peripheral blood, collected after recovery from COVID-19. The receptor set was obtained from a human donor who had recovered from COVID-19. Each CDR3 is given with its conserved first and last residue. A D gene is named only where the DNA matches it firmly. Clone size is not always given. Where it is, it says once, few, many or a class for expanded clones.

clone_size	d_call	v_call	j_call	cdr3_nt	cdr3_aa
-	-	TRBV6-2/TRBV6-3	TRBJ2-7	TGTGCCAGCAGTAGGGATCCCTCCTACGAGCAGTACTTC	CASSRDPSYEQYF
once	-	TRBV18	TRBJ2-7	TGTGCCAGCTCGACGGGACGAGCGTCCTACGAGCAGTACTTC	CASSTGRASYEQYF
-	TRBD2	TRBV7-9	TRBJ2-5	TGTGCCAGCAGCCTAGCTCGGCTAGCGGGGGGGCTAGCAGAGACCCAGTACTTC	CASSLARLAGGLAETQYF
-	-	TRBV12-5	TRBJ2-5	TGTGCTAGCCTCTCCTCCAGGACACCTCAAGAGACCCAGTACTTC	CASLSSRTPQETQYF
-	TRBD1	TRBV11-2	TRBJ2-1	TGTGCCAGCAGCTCACGGACAGGGATGGGTGAGCAGTTCTTC	CASSSRTGMGEQFF
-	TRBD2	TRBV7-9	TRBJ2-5	TGTGCCAGCAGCAAGGGACTAGCGGGGGGGCAAGAGACCCAGTACTTC	CASSKGLAGGQETQYF
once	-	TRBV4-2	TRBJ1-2	TGTGCCAGCAGCCCTCAGGACGGATCTAACTATGGCTACACCTTC	CASSPQDGSNYGYTF
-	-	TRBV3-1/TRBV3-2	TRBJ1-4	TGTGCCAGCAGCCAAGATCACGGAAGGCTGGGGGGCACTAATGAAAAACTGTTTTTT	CASSQDHGRLGGTNEKLFF
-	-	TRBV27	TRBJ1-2	TGTGCCAGCAGTCACATCGTTCCCCCACGACGCAAAAATGGCTACACCTTC	CASSHIVPPRRKNGYTF
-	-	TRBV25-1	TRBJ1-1	TGTGCCAGCAGTGAAACGCCTACCAACACTGAAGCTTTCTTT	CASSETPTNTEAFF
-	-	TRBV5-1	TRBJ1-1	TGCGCCAGCAGCTTGACTGGAACGGGCACTGAAGCTTTCTTT	CASSLTGTGTEAFF
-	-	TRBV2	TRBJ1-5	TGTGCCAGCAGTGCCCCGCCCCGGACCCAGCCCCAGCATTTT	CASSAPPRTQPQHF
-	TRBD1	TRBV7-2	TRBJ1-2	TGTGCCAGCAGCTTAGGGGGGGGACAGAAAGGCTACACCTTC	CASSLGGGQKGYTF
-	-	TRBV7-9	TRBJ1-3	TGTGCCCTAACGGACACCATATATTTT	CALTDTIYF